This T cell receptor beta chain is from a study of shared clonotypes between healthy human individuals (dated by TCRdb to the early 2020s). Regarding the complete study: The cohort included three men and a couple of women between 18 and 49 years of age. Per donor, three plates each were used for CD4 naive and CD4 memory, two for CD8 naive, and one for CD8 memory. Between about 0.94 and 8.9 billion PBMCs per donor were obtained by leukapheresis. Different laboratories and diverse techniques were used to prepare libraries and sequence TCR repertoires, to increase sequencing depth and limit assay-specific biases. The study deeply sequenced blood TCR repertoires of 5 or 6 healthy adults to estimate repertoire size and the extent of clonotype sharing between individuals.

Using the deep immunoSEQ assay, TCR CDR3 regions were amplified from genomic DNA by multiplex PCR. Genomic DNA extracted from each cell subset was distributed evenly over all wells of several immunoSEQ 96-well plates, and each plate served as one replicate. For sorted subsets, roughly 200 ng of genomic DNA, equivalent to around 30,000 T cell genomes, went into each replicate PCR. The purified libraries were quantified using a Qubit 3.0 fluorometer, sized with a Bioanalyzer 2100, and then quantified again using the KAPA Library Quantification kit. Each immunoSEQ 96-well plate was sequenced on its own single-read 150-cycle Illumina NextSeq 550 flow cell. Concerning the study's data processing: Because the immunoSEQ output included only junctional sequences and no quality scores, the filtering could not be the same as the filtering used for full-length reads. Sequences were annotated with PyIR, a Python wrapper for IgBLAST v1.9, and V/J genes and CDR3 were assigned using IMGT germline references. Any read was removed if the V/J assignment was weak (E-value above 1e-6), the CDR3 was missing, or the read contained stop codons, out-of-frame junctions, or ambiguous translated residues. V3J clonotypes were defined as sequences sharing an identical inferred V gene, J gene, and CDR3 amino acid sequence. The percentage overlap between two repertoires was calculated by dividing the number of shared unique clonotypes by the size of the smaller repertoire. RTK rarefaction, the Chao1 estimator, and Recon v2.1 estimates of unobserved clonotypes were used to assess repertoire richness. OLGA was used to compute generation probabilities for all TCRbeta clonotypes that the gDNA method yielded from four donors. This immuneACCESS table, as held by TCRdb, lists in-frame sequences with V and J called but not all clones. Of the missing ones, under half trace to an unresolved V gene in checked studies; the others have no known cause. V, J and clone size are taken as reported in that table, and D and trimming were inferred from the DNA itself. The sample yields about 2.4 million clones; roughly 93% were counted once. The ten largest make up around 0.4% of the sample.

The full study reports these points: Even with the large sequencing depth, rarefaction of the sorted-subset datasets indicated that sequencing was incomplete. Based on pairwise subsampling, the degree of clonotype sharing among donors was expected to be affected by sequencing depth. The genetic and exposure-history diversity represented was limited by the small number of donors. Only blood was sampled, and tissue TCR repertoires likely differ from those in blood. Compared with non-shared clonotypes, the clonotypes found in all four sorted-subset donors had higher generation probabilities. Naive subsets generally had larger estimated clonotype richness than memory subsets. When four donors were compared, the shared fraction of clonotypes was roughly 4.8% for naive CD4, about 4% for naive CD8, more than 2% for memory CD4, and under 0.5% for memory CD8.

To note about this clone: Its antigen is unknown. It has no much larger one-base neighbor in the sample; base qualities were not kept.

CDR1 SGHNT and CDR2 YENEEA are derived from the germline V gene. After removal of 4 bases from V and 5 bases from J, the junction retains 7 bases not matched to a gene. Taken from cysteine to phenylalanine, the CDR3 has 17 residues. Left in the record is the CDR3 DNA by itself, 51 bases read in frame from the first base. The donors were healthy, HIV-negative adults with no recently reported acute infections or vaccinations. All donors were Caucasian adults living in Nashville, Tennessee, USA. CD4+ T cells were enriched by magnetic negative selection; naive cells were then positively selected on CD45RA, and the negative fraction formed the memory subset. After blood collection by leukapheresis, PBMCs were isolated using Ficoll-Histopaque density gradient centrifugation and then cryopreserved in the vapor phase of liquid nitrogen. Analytical flow cytometry was used to check the purity and quantity of each magnetically sorted T cell population. From each sorted fraction, genomic DNA was isolated and quantified by UV absorbance on a Nanodrop 2000c.

The chain was built from TRBV11-3 and TRBJ2-3, with 15 junctional bases fitting TRBD2. This receptor was taken from a man in his late teens or twenties in good health. Some clones in this sample may be carry-over from other donors' samples. Sequencing input: naive CD4+ T cells from PBMCs. The cell subset or site label here, explained by the study, means: CD45RA+ positively selected. The DNA reads as follows: TGTGCCAGCAGCTCAGGACTAGCGGGAGGGCGACGAGATACGCAGTATTTT. It translates to CASSSGLAGGRRDTQYF.